This T cell receptor beta chain was recovered during a study of blood T cell repertoires in COVID-19. Study background: Sites across the United States, Italy and Spain contributed samples from acute and convalescent COVID-19. PBMCs, B-cell-depleted T cells, or T cells were the source of the cDNA or gDNA that made up the material.

Authors' methods: Reference gene primer amplification gave estimated nucleated cell counts. Produced via immunoSEQ multiplex PCR; TCRdb's table is partial and in-frame only. Clonal size and the V and J genes are those of that table, whereas D and trimming came from the DNA. Of 200,000 to 300,000 clones listed, 85% to 90% are singletons. Sequencing was done on a sample of peripheral blood. The clonotype originates from a woman aged 65 to 85 with active or convalescent COVID-19.

CDR3 protein: CASSLDRGHADTEAFF. As DNA, the CDR3 is TGCGCCAGCAGCTTGGACAGGGGGCATGCGGACACTGAAGCTTTCTTT. This chain links TRBV5-1 with TRBJ1-1, with TRBD1 matching over 9 bases. Unmatched junction bases numbered 6, after V lost 0 bases and J lost 3 bases. This CDR3 comprises 16 residues. Germline V lookup: CDR1 SGHRS, CDR2 YFSETQ.